Sequencing of this T cell receptor beta chain was carried out in a study of cytomegalovirus exposure and HLA in healthy donors. Study outcomes and limitations: Reports showed the classifier diagnosing cytomegalovirus status with high specificity and sensitivity. The study recorded about 150 TCR beta chains that were cytomegalovirus-associated.

The assay was immunoSEQ multiplex PCR, and TCRdb's table has in-frame clones only and misses some. Of 97,000 or so clones listed, about 95% are singletons. Concerning this clone itself: Its target is not known.

Looked up from germline, CDR1 is SGHKS and CDR2 is YYEKEE (reference sequence). The CDR3 sequence is 14 residues long. With 4 bases removed from V and 0 bases from J, the gap between germline ends came to 11 bases. The chain joins TRBV5-5 to TRBJ2-7; D is possibly TRBD2 (5 bases). The sample taken for sequencing was PBMCs. The receptor comes from a woman between 18 and 29 years old in good health and CMV-seronegative. The CDR3 region is CASSIVEGSYEQYF. CDR3 in DNA: TGTGCCAGCAGCATAGTCGAGGGCTCCTACGAGCAGTACTTC.